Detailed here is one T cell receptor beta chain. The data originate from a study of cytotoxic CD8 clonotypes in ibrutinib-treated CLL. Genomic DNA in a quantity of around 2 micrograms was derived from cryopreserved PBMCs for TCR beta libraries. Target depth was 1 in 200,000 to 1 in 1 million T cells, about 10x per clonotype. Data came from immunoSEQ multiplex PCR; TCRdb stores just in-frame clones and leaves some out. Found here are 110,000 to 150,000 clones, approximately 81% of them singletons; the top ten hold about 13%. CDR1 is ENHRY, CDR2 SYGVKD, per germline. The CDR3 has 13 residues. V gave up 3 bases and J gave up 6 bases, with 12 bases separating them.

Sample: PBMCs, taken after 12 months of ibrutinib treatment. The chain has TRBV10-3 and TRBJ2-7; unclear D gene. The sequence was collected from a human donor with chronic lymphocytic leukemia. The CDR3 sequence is CAISDRGLSEQYF. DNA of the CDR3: TGTGCCATCAGTGACAGAGGTCTGAGCGAGCAGTACTTC.